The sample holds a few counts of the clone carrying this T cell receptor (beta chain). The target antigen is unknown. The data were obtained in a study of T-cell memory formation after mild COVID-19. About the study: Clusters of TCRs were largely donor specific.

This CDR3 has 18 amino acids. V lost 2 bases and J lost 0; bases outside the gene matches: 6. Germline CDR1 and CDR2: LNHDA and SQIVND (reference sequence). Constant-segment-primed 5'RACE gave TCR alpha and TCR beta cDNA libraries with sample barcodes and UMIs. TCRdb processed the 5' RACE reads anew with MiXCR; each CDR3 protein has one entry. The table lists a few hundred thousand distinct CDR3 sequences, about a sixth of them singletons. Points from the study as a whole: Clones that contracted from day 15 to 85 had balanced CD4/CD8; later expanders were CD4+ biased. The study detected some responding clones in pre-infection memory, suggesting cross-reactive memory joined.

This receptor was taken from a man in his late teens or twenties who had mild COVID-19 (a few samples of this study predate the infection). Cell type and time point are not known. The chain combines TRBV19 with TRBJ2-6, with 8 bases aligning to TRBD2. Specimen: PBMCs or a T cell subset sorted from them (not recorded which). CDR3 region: CASSIRRGALSGANVLTF. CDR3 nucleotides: TGTGCCAGTAGTATACGGCGGGGGGCCCTCTCTGGGGCCAACGTCCTGACTTTC.